Sequencing of this T cell receptor (beta chain) was carried out in a study of cytomegalovirus exposure and HLA in healthy donors. PCR was performed using 60 Vbeta and 13 Jbeta primers. Only in-frame clones appear in the TCRdb table, and some are missing; sequencing was by immunoSEQ multiplex PCR. This sample's clone table lists 100,000 to 150,000 clones. The V segment lost 2 bases and the J segment 8 bases; nucleotides outside the gene matches: 16. CDR1 is LGHNA, CDR2 YNFKEQ, per germline. The CDR3 length is 19 residues. The chain uses TRBV4-2 and TRBJ1-4, with 11 bases fitting TRBD1. The source material was PBMCs. The TCR sequence derives from a middle-aged man in good health and CMV-seronegative. The CDR3 bases are TGTGCCAGCAGCCAATCCCGGGACAGGGGGTTTTTGCGGCGGGAAAAACTGTTTTTT. Encoded protein: CASSQSRDRGFLRREKLFF.